One T cell receptor (beta chain) is described in this entry. Its antigen is undetermined. The data derive from a study of CXCR3-negative and CXCR3-positive naive CD8 T cells. General observations from the study: Similar TRBV-TRBJ gene usage was seen in naive CXCR3-negative and CXCR3-positive cells, but not in memory cells.

CDR1 is MNHNY and CDR2 is SVGAGI in the germline V gene (reference sequence). There are 15 residues in the CDR3. Libraries of TRB cDNA were made by 5' RACE and carried UMIs. TCRdb re-called the 5' RACE reads and gives one entry per CDR3 protein, without DNA. The table lists 84,000 or so distinct CDR3 sequences, with more than 1.5% in the top ten. The receptor was isolated from a human donor in good health. Some clones in this sample may be carry-over from other donors' samples. This sequence joins TRBV6-6 and TRBJ2-2; the TCRdb D gene call, TRBD1, has no DNA to confirm it. Sequencing input: naive CXCR3- CD8+ T cells from blood. The subset is: CD45RO-CCR7+CD27+CD95- naive CD8+ T cells lacking CXCR3 (TNR3-). The CDR3 spells CASSYSNGGPGELFF.